This T cell receptor beta chain was retrieved from a study of T cells of healthy individuals. The V and J ends lost 6 bases and 2 bases respectively, with 21 bases between them. This CDR3 has 17 amino acids. Germline loops: CDR1 SNHLY, CDR2 FYNNEI. A single record per CDR3 protein comes from TCRdb applying MiXCR to the 5' RACE reads. The sample carries around 63,000 distinct CDR3 sequences, 15% to 20% recorded once. This clonotype was detected many times. The rearrangement links TRBV2 to TRBJ2-3; TRBD2 might be the D (5 bases). The clonotype originates from a human donor in good health. The CDR3 DNA is TGTGCCAGCAGCGTCGAAGTACTAGGTCCCCTCACAGATACGCAGTATTTT. Its translation: CASSVEVLGPLTDTQYF.